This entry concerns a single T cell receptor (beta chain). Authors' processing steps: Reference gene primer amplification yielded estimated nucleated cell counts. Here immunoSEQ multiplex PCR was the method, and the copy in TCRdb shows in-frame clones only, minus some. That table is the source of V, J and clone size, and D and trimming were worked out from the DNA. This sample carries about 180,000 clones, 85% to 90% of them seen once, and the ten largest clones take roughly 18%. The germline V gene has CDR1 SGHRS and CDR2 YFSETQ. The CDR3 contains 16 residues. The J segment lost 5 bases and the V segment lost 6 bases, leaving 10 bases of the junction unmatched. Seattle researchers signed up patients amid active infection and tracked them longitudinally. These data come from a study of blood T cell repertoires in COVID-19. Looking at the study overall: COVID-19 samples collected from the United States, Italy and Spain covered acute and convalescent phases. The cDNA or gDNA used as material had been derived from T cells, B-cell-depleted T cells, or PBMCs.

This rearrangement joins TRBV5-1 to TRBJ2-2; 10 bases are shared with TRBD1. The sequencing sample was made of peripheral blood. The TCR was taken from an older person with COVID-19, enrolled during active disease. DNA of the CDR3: TGCGCCAGCAAGTCCGGACAGGGGGTATCTACCGGGGAGCTGTTTTTT. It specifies CASKSGQGVSTGELFF.